These 19 T cell receptor beta chains originate from one sample sequenced in a study of blood T cell repertoires in COVID-19. The data were produced by immunoSEQ multiplex PCR, yet TCRdb's version contains in-frame clones alone and is incomplete. Of about 320,000 clones listed, more than 70% were seen once; the top ten hold roughly 6.7%. Sequences were obtained from peripheral blood. Every receptor here comes from a man between 18 and 35 years old who had recovered from COVID-19.

A note on this clone: Other DNA sequences in this sample translate to the same CDR3. V is TRBV12-3 or TRBV12-4 and J is TRBJ1-2; 7 bases fit TRBD1. The CDR3 contains 11 residues. Germline trimming cut 3 bases from V and 8 bases from J; bases unmatched to any gene: 0. The CDR3 DNA reads TGTGCCAGCAGTTTGACAGGGGGCTACACCTTC. This encodes CASSLTGGYTF.

The gene calls are TRBV7-2 and TRBJ2-7; D gene uncertain. V was clipped by 2 bases and J by 2 bases, with 10 bases between them. Germline CDR1 reads SGHTA; CDR2 reads FQGNSA. CDR3 size: 14 residues. The CDR3 spells CASSLFGATYEQYF. CDR3 in DNA: TGTGCCAGCAGCTTATTCGGAGCTACCTACGAGCAGTACTTC.

The chain couples TRBV7-2 to TRBJ2-1, with 7 positions matching TRBD1. With V trimmed by 5 bases and J by 0 bases, 10 bases remained unmatched. In germline, CDR1 is SGHTA, CDR2 FQGNSA. The CDR3 extends over 17 amino acids. The CDR3 region is CASSLTEQGYSYNEQFF. The CDR3 nucleotides read TGTGCCAGCAGCCTGACAGAACAGGGGTACTCCTACAATGAGCAGTTCTTC.

This clone was seen just once. V is TRBV19 and J is TRBJ2-3, with D tentatively TRBD1 (6 bases). Germline V CDR1 and CDR2: LNHDA, SQIVND (reference sequence). V dropped 1 base and J dropped 4 bases, with 12 bases sitting between them. The CDR3 sequence is 15 residues long. The chain's CDR3 is CASSIGVRGPDTQYF. In DNA, the CDR3 is TGTGCCAGTAGTATAGGGGTCAGGGGCCCAGATACGCAGTATTTT.

The rearrangement links TRBV7-2 to TRBJ1-3, with no clear D. Trimming took 1 base from V and 4 from J, leaving 11 bases between them. This CDR3 comprises 15 residues. Germline values: CDR1 SGHTA, CDR2 FQGNSA. The CDR3 bases are TGTGCCAGCAGCTTAGTGGAGGGTTCAGGAAACACCATATATTTT. Encoded protein: CASSLVEGSGNTIYF. The full variable domain, in which reference TRBV7-2 and TRBJ1-3 provide the parts outside the CDR3, is GAGVSQSPSNKVTEKGKDVELRCDPISGHTALYWYRQSLGQGLEFLIYFQGNSAPDKSGLPSDRFSAERTGGSVSTLTIQRTQQEDSAVYLCASSLVEGSGNTIYFGEGSWLTVV.

The chain couples TRBV19 to TRBJ2-7; the D gene is possibly TRBD2 (5 bases). CDR1 LNHDA and CDR2 SQIVND come from the germline V gene (reference sequence). The CDR3 covers 14 residues. Trimming removed 4 bases at V and 5 bases at J, with 15 bases between. In DNA form, the CDR3 reads TGTGCCAGTAGTAGGGGTCTAAAGGAGGACGAGCAGTACTTC. This encodes CASSRGLKEDEQYF.

The rearrangement links TRBV19 to TRBJ1-1; 7 positions match TRBD1. V dropped 5 bases and J dropped 5; count of bases not matched to a gene: 5. The CDR3 contains 13 residues. Germline-derived CDR1 and CDR2 are LNHDA and SQIVND (reference sequence). The DNA for the CDR3 is TGTGCCAGTAGTCTGACAGGGACGACTGAAGCTTTCTTT. This sequence encodes CASSLTGTTEAFF.

The gene calls are TRBV2 and TRBJ2-7, with 8 nucleotides matching TRBD1. CDR3 size: 12 residues. Losses at the gene ends were 6 bases for V and 5 bases for J; bases not matched to a gene: 3. From germline, CDR1 is SNHLY and CDR2 FYNNEI. This CDR3 reads CASRTGAHEQYF. Here the CDR3 DNA reads TGTGCCAGCAGGACAGGGGCCCACGAGCAGTACTTC. Together with reference TRBV2 and TRBJ2-7, the CDR3 gives the full variable domain: EPEVTQTPSHQVTQMGQEVILRCVPISNHLYFYWYRQILGQKVEFLVSFYNNEISEKSEIFDDQFSVERPDGSNFTLKIRSTKLEDSAMYFCASRTGAHEQYFGPGTRLTVT.

The chain couples TRBV25-1 to TRBJ1-2; no clear D. The CDR3 length is 14 residues. Deletions cut 3 bases from V and 13 bases from J, with 21 bases between. Germline V gives CDR1 MGHDK, CDR2 SYGVNS. CDR3 region: CASSDLSSGIAVTF. The CDR3 DNA sequence: TGTGCCAGCAGTGACTTGAGTTCGGGAATCGCTGTCACCTTC.

This chain links TRBV5-1 with TRBJ1-1; D is uncertain. Looked up from germline, CDR1 is SGHRS and CDR2 is YFSETQ. This CDR3 comprises 14 residues. V lost 1 base and J 1 base, leaving 8 bases between the germline ends. CDR3 coding DNA: TGCGCCAGCAGCTTGTTAGTCCAGAACACTGAAGCTTTCTTT. Amino acid sequence: CASSLLVQNTEAFF.

The J gene is TRBJ2-7, the V gene TRBV4-1, with 7 bases identical to TRBD1. CDR1 is MGHRA, CDR2 YSYEKL, per germline. The V gene end was trimmed by 4 bases and the J gene end by 0 bases; junction bases not matched to a gene: 6. The CDR3 covers 15 residues. CDR3 sequence: CASSPGQLSSYEQYF. In DNA form, the CDR3 reads TGCGCCAGCAGCCCGGGACAGCTTAGCTCCTACGAGCAGTACTTC.

V gene TRBV7-9 combines with J gene TRBJ2-2; 7 positions agree with TRBD2. The ends lost 2 bases at V and 6 bases at J; junction bases unmatched: 9. CDR3 length: 16 amino acids. Germline V lookup: CDR1 SEHNR, CDR2 FQNEAQ (reference sequence). This CDR3 is CASSLQRGGVAGELFF. CDR3 nucleotides: TGTGCCAGCAGCTTACAGCGCGGGGGTGTTGCCGGGGAGCTGTTTTTT.

The rearrangement joins TRBV2 to TRBJ2-3, with D unclear. Trimming removed 2 bases from V and 3 bases from J, with 12 bases in between. This CDR3 has 15 residues. Germline CDR1 and CDR2: SNHLY and FYNNEI. CDR3 residues: CASSEYPLRTDTQYF. CDR3 sequence (DNA): TGTGCCAGCAGTGAATACCCACTAAGGACAGATACGCAGTATTTT.

This clone has only one observation. The CDR3 loop is CATSTLGLMATEAFF. Written as DNA, the CDR3 is TGTGCCACCAGTACGCTGGGCCTCATGGCGACTGAAGCTTTCTTT. This chain links TRBV15 with TRBJ1-1; no clear D gene. The CDR3 runs 15 residues. Trimming cost V 6 bases and J 5 bases, with 19 bases left between them. From germline, CDR1 is LNHNV and CDR2 YYDKDF (reference sequence).

This clone was seen only a few times. This sequence joins TRBV3-1 (or the pseudogene TRBV3-2) and TRBJ2-7; 10 bases line up with TRBD1. The germline CDR1 and CDR2 sequences are LGHDT and YNNKEL (reference sequence). V shed 4 bases and J 0 bases; nucleotides not matched to a gene: 0. The CDR3 consists of 14 residues. CDR3 nucleotides: TGTGCCAGCAGCCGACAGGGGGCCTCCTACGAGCAGTACTTC. Protein sequence: CASSRQGASYEQYF.

The chain links TRBV4-1 to TRBJ2-3, with TRBD2 as a possible D gene (5 bases). The CDR3 totals 15 residues. V lost 6 bases and J 2 bases, leaving 15 bases between the germline ends. In germline, CDR1 is MGHRA, CDR2 YSYEKL. CDR3 bases: TGCGCCAGCAGACCTGCGAGGGATTTCACAGATACGCAGTATTTT. This codes for CASRPARDFTDTQYF.

The chain combines TRBV6-5 with TRBJ1-2; TRBD1 might be the D (5 bases). The V gene's germline CDR1 is MNHEY and CDR2 SVGAGI. Trimming removed 6 bases at V and 3 bases at J, with 8 bases between. This CDR3 has 12 residues. CDR3 protein: CASSTGYYGYTF. CDR3 in DNA: TGTGCCAGCAGCACAGGCTACTATGGCTACACCTTC.

V and J are TRBV4-1 and TRBJ2-1; 10 bases agree with TRBD2. The germline CDR1 and CDR2 sequences are MGHRA and YSYEKL. V was clipped by 2 bases and J by 7 bases; unmatched bases: 8. The CDR3 is made up of 16 amino acids. The CDR3 loop reads CASSQLPGLAINEQFF. The CDR3 nucleotides read TGCGCCAGCAGCCAATTACCGGGACTAGCGATAAATGAGCAGTTCTTC.

J is TRBJ2-2 and V is TRBV2; maybe TRBD2 (5 bases). The V and J ends lost 6 bases and 3 bases respectively, with 14 bases between them. Per the germline V gene, CDR1 is SNHLY and CDR2 is FYNNEI. There are 15 residues in the CDR3. The chain's CDR3 is CASRENPGDTGELFF. CDR3 DNA sequence: TGTGCCAGCAGAGAAAACCCCGGGGACACCGGGGAGCTGTTTTTT.